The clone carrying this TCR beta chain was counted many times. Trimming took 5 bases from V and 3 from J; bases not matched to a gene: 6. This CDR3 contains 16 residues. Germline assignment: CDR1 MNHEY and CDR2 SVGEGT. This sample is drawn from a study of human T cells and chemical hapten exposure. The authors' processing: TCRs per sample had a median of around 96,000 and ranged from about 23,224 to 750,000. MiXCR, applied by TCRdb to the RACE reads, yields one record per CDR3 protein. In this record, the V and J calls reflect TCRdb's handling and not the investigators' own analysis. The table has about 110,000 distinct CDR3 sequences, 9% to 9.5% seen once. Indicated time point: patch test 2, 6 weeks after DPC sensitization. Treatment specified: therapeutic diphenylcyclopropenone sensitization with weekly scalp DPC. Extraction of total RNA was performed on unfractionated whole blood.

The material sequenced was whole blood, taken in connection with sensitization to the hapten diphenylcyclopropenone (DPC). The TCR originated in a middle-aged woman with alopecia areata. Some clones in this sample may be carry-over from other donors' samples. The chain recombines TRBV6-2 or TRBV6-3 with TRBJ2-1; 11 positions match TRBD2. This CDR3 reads CASSLQLAGVYNEQFF. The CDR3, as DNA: TGTGCCAGCAGTCTGCAACTAGCGGGGGTCTACAATGAGCAGTTCTTC.